This entry features one T cell receptor beta chain sequence. The data were obtained in a study of blood T cell repertoires in COVID-19. Per the authors' pipeline: How many nucleated cells were present was estimated from reference gene primer amplification. The table came from immunoSEQ multiplex PCR; TCRdb's copy has only in-frame clones and leaves some out. V, J and clone size reflect that table, while D and trimming were determined from the DNA. The sample lists over 200,000 clones; around 85% were seen once. Trimming at V came to 8 bases and at J to 4 bases, leaving 5 bases not matched to a gene. This CDR3 spans 15 amino acids. Germline V lookup: CDR1 LNHDA, CDR2 SQIVND (reference sequence).

Sequencing input: peripheral blood. This receptor was taken from a human donor in a cohort sampled during active COVID-19. This chain connects TRBV19 to TRBJ2-2, with 12 bases identical to TRBD2. The CDR3 here is CASLTSGSSTGELFF. In DNA form, the CDR3 reads TGTGCCAGTCTGACTAGCGGGAGTAGCACCGGGGAGCTGTTTTTT.